This passage covers 23 T cell receptor beta chains from one sample sequenced in a study of blood T cell repertoires in COVID-19. Repertoires were generated with immunoSEQ multiplex PCR, while TCRdb's copy carries only in-frame clones and drops some. This sample has fewer than 300,000 clones; roughly 86% occur once, and the top ten carry around 9.1%. Source material: peripheral blood. These receptors were obtained from a man aged 40-49 years who had recovered from COVID-19.

The chain uses TRBV23-1 and TRBJ2-3; perhaps TRBD2 as D (5 bases). TRBV23-1 is reported as an ORF; its role is uncertain. The CDR3 runs to 16 residues. Trimming removed 8 bases at V and 4 bases at J, with 22 bases between. The CDR3 DNA sequence: TGCGCCAGCCCACGTAAGGGAGTGGGTATAGCAGATACGCAGTATTTT. Translating it yields CASPRKGVGIADTQYF.

This clone was counted a few times. This sequence joins TRBV7-9 and TRBJ2-3, with 8 positions matching TRBD2. V gave up 5 bases and J gave up 5 bases; unmatched junction bases: 3. The CDR3 is 13 amino acids. Germline CDR1 SEHNR, CDR2 FQNEAQ (reference sequence). The CDR3, as DNA: TGTGCCAGCAGCATCGGGGGGGTAGATACGCAGTATTTT. Protein: CASSIGGVDTQYF.

The chain has TRBV12-5 and TRBJ2-5; D remains unclear. Trimming cost V 0 bases and J 5 bases, with 7 bases left between them. This CDR3 spans 13 amino acids. The germline gives CDR1 LGHNT, CDR2 FRNRAP. CDR3 bases: TGTGCTAGTGGTTTGGTACAAGTTGAGACCCAGTACTTC. Protein product: CASGLVQVETQYF.

This clone was picked up one time. The V call is TRBV6-2 or TRBV6-3, the J call TRBJ2-7, with TRBD2 matching 11 bases. The CDR3 has 14 residues. Per germline, CDR1 MNHEY and CDR2 SVGEGT. The V gene end was trimmed by 6 bases and the J gene end by 2 bases; junction bases not matched to a gene: 3. In nucleotides, the CDR3 is TGTGCCAGCAGCATTAGCGGGGGGGCCTACGAGCAGTACTTC. The encoded protein is CASSISGGAYEQYF.

This clone was counted only a few times. The chain couples TRBV27 to TRBJ1-2, with 7 nucleotides matching TRBD1. This CDR3 contains 17 residues. V shed 2 bases and J 0 bases; nucleotides not matched to a gene: 9. Germline-derived CDR1 and CDR2 are MNHEY and SMNVEV (reference sequence). The CDR3 bases are TGTGCCAGCAGTTTAAGGGGGCTACTAGGAGCTAACTATGGCTACACCTTC. Protein sequence: CASSLRGLLGANYGYTF.

A word on this clone: The sample has other DNA sequences that encode this CDR3 too. The rearrangement uses TRBV9 and TRBJ2-6, with D perhaps matching TRBD1 (6 bases). Deletions cut 2 bases from V and 1 base from J, with 7 bases between. Germline assignment: CDR1 SGDLS and CDR2 YYNGEE. This CDR3 is 15 amino acids long. Written as DNA, the CDR3 is TGTGCCAGCAGCGTTACAGGGTCTGGGGCCAACGTCCTGACTTTC. Encoded protein: CASSVTGSGANVLTF.

CDR3 nucleotide sequence: TGTGCCAGCAGTTCGACAGCCTATGGCTACACCTTC. Translated: CASSSTAYGYTF. The chain recombines TRBV6-5 with TRBJ1-2; D is perhaps TRBD1 (5 bases). Germline lookup yields CDR1 MNHEY and CDR2 SVGAGI. Trimming took 4 bases from V and 4 from J, leaving 7 bases between them. The CDR3 length is 12 residues.

J is TRBJ2-7 and V is TRBV7-9, with 7 bases matching TRBD1. Trimming removed 5 bases from V and 2 bases from J; junction bases left unmatched: 15. Germline assignment: CDR1 SEHNR and CDR2 FQNEAQ (reference sequence). This CDR3 is built from 17 residues. The CDR3 is CASSGRVFGTVTYEQYF. The CDR3 DNA sequence: TGTGCCAGCAGCGGCAGGGTCTTCGGGACAGTAACCTACGAGCAGTACTTC.

The chain couples TRBV23-1 to TRBJ2-7, with D unresolved. TRBV23-1 falls under the ORF class, with uncertain function. The V and J ends lost 10 bases and 3 bases respectively, with 7 bases between them. The CDR3 contains 10 residues. The CDR3 here is CATTDYEQYF. The DNA of the CDR3 is TGCGCCACCACAGACTACGAGCAGTACTTC.

The rearrangement joins TRBV2 to TRBJ2-7; 7 bases are a match to TRBD1. V gave up 7 bases and J gave up 0 bases; unmatched junction bases: 12. Germline loops: CDR1 SNHLY, CDR2 FYNNEI. This CDR3 is built from 16 residues. CDR3: CASIRMDRSSSYEQYF. CDR3 nucleotides: TGTGCCAGCATTAGAATGGACAGGTCAAGCTCCTACGAGCAGTACTTC.

V and J are TRBV10-3 and TRBJ2-3; 13 nucleotides agree with TRBD2. CDR3 length: 17 residues. Germline loops: CDR1 ENHRY, CDR2 SYGVKD. V lost 4 bases, J lost 6 bases, and 10 bases stayed unmatched. CDR3 bases: TGTGCCATCAGTGGAGGGACTAGCGGGATGGTCGGGGATACGCAGTATTTT. Amino acids: CAISGGTSGMVGDTQYF.

The CDR3 nucleotides read TGTGCCAGCAGCTTTAGGATGGGACAGGGTGTTCCCGGTGCCGGGGAGCTGTTTTTT. Residues: CASSFRMGQGVPGAGELFF. The rearrangement links TRBV5-5 to TRBJ2-2, with 9 bases identical to TRBD1. Germline values: CDR1 SGHKS, CDR2 YYEKEE (reference sequence). V trimming: 2 bases; J trimming: 6 bases; junction bases outside the gene matches: 17. The CDR3 extends over 19 amino acids.

The chain has TRBV6-5 and TRBJ1-5; a possible D gene is TRBD1 (5 bases). Per germline, CDR1 MNHEY and CDR2 SVGAGI. Trimming removed 6 bases from V and 0 bases from J, with 9 bases in between. The CDR3 is made up of 14 amino acids. For the CDR3, the DNA is TGTGCCAGCAGCGATACAGGTAGCAATCAGCCCCAGCATTTT. Its translation: CASSDTGSNQPQHF.

This clone was counted between two and nine times. The chain employs TRBV27 and TRBJ2-3; maybe TRBD2 (5 bases). The CDR3 loop spans 15 amino acids. Trimming pared 6 bases from V and 9 bases from J, leaving 22 bases between. Per germline, CDR1 MNHEY and CDR2 SMNVEV (reference sequence). For the CDR3, the DNA is TGTGCCAGCAGAACTTCAGGAGGCCGGTCTATCACGCAGTATTTT. Translated, it gives CASRTSGGRSITQYF.

V gene TRBV7-8 combines with J gene TRBJ2-5; TRBD2 aligns across 8 bases. Germline loops: CDR1 SGHVS, CDR2 FQNEAQ. Trimming at V came to 1 base and at J to 7 bases, leaving 11 bases not matched to a gene. This CDR3 region has 16 residues. Here the CDR3 DNA reads TGTGCCAGCAGCTTAGTGGCCACTAGCGGAGGGGGGACCCAGTACTTC. It encodes CASSLVATSGGGTQYF.

J is TRBJ1-4 and V is TRBV5-4, with 7 positions matching TRBD1. CDR3 length: 17 amino acids. The germline V gene has CDR1 SGHNT and CDR2 YYREEE (reference sequence). J lost 2 bases, V lost 0 bases, and 7 bases had no gene match. As DNA, the CDR3 is TGTGCCAGCAGCTTGGGACAGGGAGGTCTTACTAATGAAAAACTGTTTTTT. This encodes CASSLGQGGLTNEKLFF.

This clone was detected a few times. The rearrangement joins TRBV7-9 to TRBJ1-2; no definite D call. Trimming took off 2 bases at V and 8 bases at J, with 15 bases between the two ends. The germline CDR1 and CDR2 sequences are SEHNR and FQNEAQ (reference sequence). The CDR3 contains 14 residues. CDR3 loop: CASSLQVLSGGYTF. DNA for the CDR3: TGTGCCAGCAGCTTACAGGTCTTATCTGGCGGCTACACCTTC.

The CDR3 protein is CASSPIRSGGGTYNEQFF. In nucleotides, the CDR3 is TGCGCCAGCAGCCCAATCCGGTCTGGGGGAGGAACCTACAATGAGCAGTTCTTC. The chain couples TRBV5-1 to TRBJ2-1, with a weak D call TRBD2 (6 bases). The CDR3 consists of 18 residues. The germline V and J ends were trimmed by 4 bases and 2 bases, with 22 bases remaining between them. CDR1 is SGHRS, CDR2 YFSETQ, per germline.

The CDR3, as DNA: TGTGCCAGCAGTAAACTACAGGGGGCTGGCGGCTACACCTTC. Protein sequence: CASSKLQGAGGYTF. The chain links TRBV6-5 to TRBJ1-2; 9 nucleotides agree with TRBD1. Germline V gives CDR1 MNHEY, CDR2 SVGAGI. The CDR3 totals 14 residues. V shed 5 bases and J 8 bases; nucleotides not matched to a gene: 9.

The rearrangement joins TRBV7-2 to TRBJ2-7, with D possibly matching TRBD1 (5 bases). The V and J ends lost 4 bases and 2 bases respectively, with 6 bases between them. The CDR3 contains 12 residues. Germline V gene sequence: CDR1 SGHTA, CDR2 FQGNSA. CDR3 sequence (DNA): TGTGCCAGCAGCTGGACACCCTACGAGCAGTACTTC. Translated, it gives CASSWTPYEQYF.

This CDR3 reads CASSHRTGEERELFF. The CDR3 DNA reads TGCGCCAGCAGCCACAGGACAGGGGAGGAACGGGAGCTGTTTTTT. The chain combines TRBV5-1 with TRBJ2-2, with 9 nucleotides matching TRBD1. The V gene's germline CDR1 is SGHRS and CDR2 YFSETQ. V lost 4 bases to trimming and J lost 9 bases; unmatched junction nucleotides: 10. CDR3 length equals 15 residues. The whole variable domain, remainder taken from reference TRBV5-1 and TRBJ2-2, is KAGVTQTPRYLIKTRGQQVTLSCSPISGHRSVSWYQQTPGQGLQFLFEYFSETQRNKGNFPGRFSGRQFSNSRSEMNVSTLELGDSALYLCASSHRTGEERELFFGEGSRLTVL.

J is TRBJ2-3 and V is TRBV9; possibly TRBD2 for D (5 bases). V dropped 3 bases and J dropped 2 bases, with 10 bases sitting between them. Germline V gene sequence: CDR1 SGDLS, CDR2 YYNGEE. The CDR3 covers 14 residues. The CDR3: CASSGAGFTDTQYF. For the CDR3, the DNA is TGTGCCAGCAGCGGGGCGGGCTTCACAGATACGCAGTATTTT.

J is TRBJ1-1 and V is TRBV29-1; D gene unclear. V was pared by 5 bases and J by 2 bases, with 12 bases between. This CDR3 comprises 13 residues. Germline V lookup: CDR1 SQVTM, CDR2 ANQGSEA. CDR3 in amino acids: CSVQTDPNTEAFF. CDR3 nucleotides: TGCAGCGTTCAAACAGACCCCAACACTGAAGCTTTCTTT.